This T cell receptor (beta chain) was sequenced during a study of shared clonotypes between healthy human individuals. For the study at large: Three plates were used per donor for CD4 naive, three for CD4 memory, two for CD8 naive and one for CD8 memory.

General study findings and limits: Non-shared clonotypes showed lower generation probabilities than clonotypes common to all four donors.

Sequenced by immunoSEQ multiplex PCR; TCRdb stores in-frame clones only, minus some. The sample has 2,100,000 or so clones, 90% to 97% seen once. Donors were healthy HIV-negative adults without recent acute infections or vaccinations. Naive CD45RA+ and memory CD45RA-negative subsets were split from CD4+ cells. As for this clone: Its specificity is unknown.

Sequencing was performed on naive CD4+ T cells sorted from blood. The subset denotes: CD45RA+ positively selected. The origin of this receptor is a man aged 18 to 29 in good health.

CDR3 sequence: CASSFTGITYEQYF. CDR3 DNA sequence: TGTGCCAGCAGTTTCACCGGGATAACCTACGAGCAGTACTTC. V usage is TRBV27 and J usage is TRBJ2-7, with D possibly TRBD2 on 5 matching bases. CDR1 and CDR2 from the germline V gene are MNHEY and SMNVEV (reference sequence). CDR3 length: 14 amino acids. The germline V and J ends were trimmed by 3 bases and 2 bases, with 11 bases remaining between them.